The 11 T cell receptor beta chains in this list originate from one sample, sequenced in a study of cytomegalovirus exposure and HLA in healthy donors. The PCR had 60 Vbeta and 13 Jbeta primers. This table comes from immunoSEQ multiplex PCR, and its TCRdb copy is limited to in-frame clones, with some not included. The sample holds some 170,000 clones, 81% seen once. Source material: PBMCs. The receptors were gathered from a woman in her thirties in good health and CMV-seronegative.

For the CDR3, the DNA is TGTGCCAGCAGCTCGAATCGGGCAGGGTATCCCGGGGAGCTGTTTTTT. Protein sequence: CASSSNRAGYPGELFF. This chain uses TRBV7-3 with TRBJ2-2; possible D gene TRBD1, 5 bases. The CDR3 consists of 16 residues. CDR1 and CDR2 from the germline V gene are SGHTA and FQGTGA. The germline V and J ends were trimmed by 4 bases and 6 bases, with 18 bases remaining between them.

This sequence joins TRBV9 and TRBJ2-1, with TRBD2 matching over 14 bases. Looked up from germline, CDR1 is SGDLS and CDR2 is YYNGEE. The CDR3 loop spans 17 amino acids. V was pared by 0 bases and J by 7 bases, with 6 bases of the junction left unmatched. This CDR3 is CASSVGSTSGGANEQFF. As DNA, the CDR3 is TGTGCCAGCAGCGTAGGATCGACTAGCGGGGGGGCGAATGAGCAGTTCTTC.

The chain joins TRBV7-8 to TRBJ2-7, with 7 bases matching TRBD1. This CDR3 comprises 15 residues. Trimming took 5 bases from V and 0 from J; bases not matched to a gene: 7. The V gene's germline CDR1 is SGHVS and CDR2 FQNEAQ. The CDR3 DNA sequence: TGTGCCAGCAGCGCGCCCGACAGGGCCTCCTACGAGCAGTACTTC. Residues: CASSAPDRASYEQYF.

The genes are TRBV4-1 and TRBJ1-4, with a tentative D call TRBD1 (5 bases). The germline V gene has CDR1 MGHRA and CDR2 YSYEKL. The V end lost 3 bases, the J end lost 4 bases, and 12 bases lay between the germline ends. CDR3 length equals 15 residues. CDR3 amino acids: CASSHWGPGNEKLFF. The CDR3 DNA reads as TGCGCCAGCAGCCATTGGGGCCCTGGTAATGAAAAACTGTTTTTT.

Details on this clone: One end of the junction does not line up with germline, which may come from a read error. The V and J genes are TRBV20-1 and TRBJ1-4, with 9 positions matching TRBD1. CDR3 length: 10 amino acids. Germline V gene data show CDR1 as DFQATT and CDR2 as SNEGSKA (reference sequence). The CDR3 sequence is CSAGRDRENF. CDR3 bases: TGCAGTGCGGGACGGGACAGGGAAAATTTT.

The chain uses TRBV27 and TRBJ1-2, with a possible D match to TRBD1 (5 bases). The germline gives CDR1 MNHEY, CDR2 SMNVEV (reference sequence). This CDR3 comprises 12 residues. Trimming removed 6 bases at V and 8 bases at J, with 13 bases between. In DNA form, the CDR3 reads TGTGCCAGCAGCAGGGAGGGGTCAGGCTACACCTTC. Encoded protein: CASSREGSGYTF.

The chain couples TRBV19 to TRBJ2-7, with TRBD2 matching over 8 bases. With 5 bases clipped from V and 4 bases from J, the junction kept 10 bases outside the gene matches. The germline V gene encodes CDR1 LNHDA and CDR2 SQIVND (reference sequence). This CDR3 has 15 amino acids. The CDR3 DNA follows: TGTGCCAGTAGTCCCCCGCTAGCGGGTAAATACGAGCAGTACTTC. This sequence encodes CASSPPLAGKYEQYF. Drawing the rest from reference TRBV19 and TRBJ2-7, the complete variable domain is DGGITQSPKYLFRKEGQNVTLSCEQNLNHDAMYWYRQDPGQGLRLIYYSQIVNDFQKGDIAEGYSVSREKKESFPLTVTSAQKNPTAFYLCASSPPLAGKYEQYFGPGTRLTVT.

The V gene is TRBV5-4, the J gene TRBJ1-2, with D maybe TRBD1 (6 bases). The CDR3 spans 13 residues. CDR1 is SGHNT and CDR2 is YYREEE in the germline V gene (reference sequence). V was shortened by 6 bases and J by 8 bases, with 17 bases between the two germline ends. The CDR3 bases are TGTGCCAGCACCCGACAGGAAGTAGAGGGCTACACCTTC. It yields the protein CASTRQEVEGYTF. Full variable domain (missing parts from reference TRBV5-4 and TRBJ1-2): ETGVTQSPTHLIKTRGQQVTLRCSSQSGHNTVSWYQQALGQGPQFIFQYYREEENGRGNFPPRFSGLQFPNYSSELNVNALELDDSALYLCASTRQEVEGYTFGSGTRLTVV.

This clone appeared a single time. CDR3 nucleotide sequence: TGTGCCAGTAGTAAAAACTGGACAGTTTTTGTACGCGTGGAGACCCAGTACTTC. This sequence encodes CASSKNWTVFVRVETQYF. The chain uses TRBV19 and TRBJ2-5, with D possibly being TRBD1 (6 bases). Germline V gives CDR1 LNHDA, CDR2 SQIVND (reference sequence). The CDR3 loop spans 18 amino acids. The V gene lost 4 bases and the J gene lost 5 bases, with 26 bases spanning the gap.

This clone was observed a single time. CDR3 protein: CASSLGGGALTYF. The CDR3 DNA sequence: TGTGCCAGCAGCTTAGGCGGGGGGGCACTCACGTACTTC. The chain combines TRBV7-2 with TRBJ2-5; 9 positions agree with TRBD2. Germline values: CDR1 SGHTA, CDR2 FQGNSA. The V and J ends lost 1 base and 13 bases, in that order; junction bases with no gene match: 7. The CDR3 has 13 residues.

CDR3 sequence: CASSAGRASNQPQHF. The CDR3 nucleotides are TGTGCCAGCAGTGCAGGCAGGGCTAGCAATCAGCCCCAGCATTTT. The gene calls are TRBV6-1 and TRBJ1-5; perhaps TRBD1 as D (5 bases). CDR3 length: 15 residues. The germline V and J ends were trimmed by 4 bases and 0 bases, with 10 bases remaining between them. CDR1 is MNHNS and CDR2 is SASEGT in the germline V gene.